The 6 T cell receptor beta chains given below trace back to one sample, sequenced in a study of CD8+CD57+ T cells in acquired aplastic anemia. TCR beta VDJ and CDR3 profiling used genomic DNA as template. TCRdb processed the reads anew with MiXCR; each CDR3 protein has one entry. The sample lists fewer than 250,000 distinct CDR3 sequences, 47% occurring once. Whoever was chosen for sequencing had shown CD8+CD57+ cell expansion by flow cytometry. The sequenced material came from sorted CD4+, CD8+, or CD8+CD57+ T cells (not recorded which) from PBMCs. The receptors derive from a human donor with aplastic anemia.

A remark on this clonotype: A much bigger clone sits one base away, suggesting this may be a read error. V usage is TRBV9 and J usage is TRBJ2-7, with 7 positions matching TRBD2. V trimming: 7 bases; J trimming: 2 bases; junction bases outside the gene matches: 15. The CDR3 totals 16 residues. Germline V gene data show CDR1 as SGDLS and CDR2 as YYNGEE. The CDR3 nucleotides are TGTGCCAGCGGCGGGCCCGGGGGGAGAAGCCCCTACGAGCAGTACTTC. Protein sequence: CASGGPGGRSPYEQYF. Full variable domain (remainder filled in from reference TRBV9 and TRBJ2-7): DSGVTQTPKHLITATGQRVTLRCSPRSGDLSVYWYQQSLDQGLQFLIQYYNGEERAKGNILERFSAQQFPDLHSELNLSSLELGDSALYFCASGGPGGRSPYEQYFGPGTRLTVT.

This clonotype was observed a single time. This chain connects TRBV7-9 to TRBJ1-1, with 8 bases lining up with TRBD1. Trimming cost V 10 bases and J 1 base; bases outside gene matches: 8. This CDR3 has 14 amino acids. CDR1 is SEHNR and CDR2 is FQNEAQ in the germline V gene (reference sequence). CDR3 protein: CAITSGTGNTEAFF. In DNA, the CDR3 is TGTGCCATCACTAGCGGGACAGGGAACACTGAAGCTTTCTTT.

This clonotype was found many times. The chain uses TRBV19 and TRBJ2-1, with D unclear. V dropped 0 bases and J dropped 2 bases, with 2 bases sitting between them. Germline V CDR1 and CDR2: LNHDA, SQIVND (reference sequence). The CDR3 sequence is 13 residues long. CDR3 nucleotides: TGTGCCAGTAGTATAGACCCCTACAATGAGCAGTTCTTC. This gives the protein CASSIDPYNEQFF.

CDR3 amino acids: CASRRDRYTEAFF. The CDR3 region has the DNA TGTGCCAGCAGGCGGGACAGATACACTGAAGCTTTCTTT. The J gene is TRBJ1-1, the V gene TRBV2, with 7 bases that match TRBD1. The junction had 4 bases not matched to a gene; V was cut back by 6 bases and J by 3 bases. Germline-derived CDR1 and CDR2 are SNHLY and FYNNEI. This CDR3 is 13 amino acids long.

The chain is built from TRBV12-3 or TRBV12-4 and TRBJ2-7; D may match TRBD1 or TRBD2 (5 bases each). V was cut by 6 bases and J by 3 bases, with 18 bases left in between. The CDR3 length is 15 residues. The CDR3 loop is CASSSRSREHYEQYF. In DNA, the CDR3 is TGTGCCAGCAGCTCGAGATCCAGGGAGCACTACGAGCAGTACTTC.

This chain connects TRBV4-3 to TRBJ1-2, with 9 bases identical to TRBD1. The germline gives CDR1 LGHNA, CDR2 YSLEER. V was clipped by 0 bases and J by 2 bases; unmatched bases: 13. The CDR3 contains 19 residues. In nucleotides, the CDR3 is TGCGCCAGCAGCCAAGAGGGAGGAGGACAGGGGCATATAAACTATGGCTACACCTTC. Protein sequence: CASSQEGGGQGHINYGYTF.